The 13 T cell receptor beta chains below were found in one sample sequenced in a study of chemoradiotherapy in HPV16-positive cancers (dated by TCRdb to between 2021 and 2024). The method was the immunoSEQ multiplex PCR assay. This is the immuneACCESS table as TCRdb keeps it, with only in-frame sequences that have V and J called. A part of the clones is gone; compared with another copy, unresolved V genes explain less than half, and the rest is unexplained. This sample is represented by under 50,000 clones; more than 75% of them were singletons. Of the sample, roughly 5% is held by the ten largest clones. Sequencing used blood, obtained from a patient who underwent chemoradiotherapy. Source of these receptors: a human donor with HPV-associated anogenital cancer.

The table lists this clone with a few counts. CDR3: CASSSRVRGTEAFF. The CDR3 DNA is TGTGCCAGCAGTTCCAGGGTGAGGGGCACTGAAGCTTTCTTT. V usage is TRBV6-6 and J usage is TRBJ1-1, with a weak D call TRBD1 (5 bases). The ends were cut back, 4 bases at V and 4 bases at J, with 13 bases in the middle. CDR1 MNHNY and CDR2 SVGAGI come from the germline V gene (reference sequence). This CDR3 region has 14 residues.

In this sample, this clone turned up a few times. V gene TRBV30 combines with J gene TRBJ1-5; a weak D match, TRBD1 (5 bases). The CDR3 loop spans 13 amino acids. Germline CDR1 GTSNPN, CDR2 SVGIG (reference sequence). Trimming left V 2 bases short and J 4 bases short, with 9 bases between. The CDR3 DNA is TGTGCCTGGAGTCCGGGGGATAATCAGCCCCAGCATTTT. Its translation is CAWSPGDNQPQHF.

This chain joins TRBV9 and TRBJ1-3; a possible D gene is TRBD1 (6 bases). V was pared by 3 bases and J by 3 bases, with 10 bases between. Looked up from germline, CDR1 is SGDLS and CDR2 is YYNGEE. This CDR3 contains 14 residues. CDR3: CASSDRDGGNTIYF. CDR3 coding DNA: TGTGCCAGCAGCGACAGGGATGGTGGAAACACCATATATTTT. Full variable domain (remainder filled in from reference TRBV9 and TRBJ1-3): DSGVTQTPKHLITATGQRVTLRCSPRSGDLSVYWYQQSLDQGLQFLIQYYNGEERAKGNILERFSAQQFPDLHSELNLSSLELGDSALYFCASSDRDGGNTIYFGEGSWLTVV.

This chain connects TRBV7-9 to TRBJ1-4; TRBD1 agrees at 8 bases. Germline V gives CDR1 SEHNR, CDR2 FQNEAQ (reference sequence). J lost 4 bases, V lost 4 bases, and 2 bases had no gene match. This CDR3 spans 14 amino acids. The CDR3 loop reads CASSSRGLNEKLFF. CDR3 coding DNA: TGTGCCAGCAGCTCCAGGGGGCTTAATGAAAAACTGTTTTTT.

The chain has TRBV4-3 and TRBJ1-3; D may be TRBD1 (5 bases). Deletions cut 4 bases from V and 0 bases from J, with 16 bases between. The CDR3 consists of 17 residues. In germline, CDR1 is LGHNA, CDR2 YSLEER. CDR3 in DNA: TGCGCCAGCAGCCTCGGCGGGGACCGGAGCTCTGGAAACACCATATATTTT. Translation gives CASSLGGDRSSGNTIYF.

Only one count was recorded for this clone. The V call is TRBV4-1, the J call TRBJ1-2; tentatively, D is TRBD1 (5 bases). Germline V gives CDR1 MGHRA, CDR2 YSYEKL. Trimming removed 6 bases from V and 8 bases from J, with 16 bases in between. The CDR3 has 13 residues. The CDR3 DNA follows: TGCGCCAGCAGGAGGGAGGAGGGGTGGGGCTACACCTTC. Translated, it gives CASRREEGWGYTF.

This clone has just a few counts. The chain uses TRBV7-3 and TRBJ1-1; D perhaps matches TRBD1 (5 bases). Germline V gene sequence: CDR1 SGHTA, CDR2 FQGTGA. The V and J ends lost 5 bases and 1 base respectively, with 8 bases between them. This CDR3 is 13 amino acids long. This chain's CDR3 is CASSEGPNTEAFF. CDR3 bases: TGTGCCAGCAGCGAGGGACCGAACACTGAAGCTTTCTTT.

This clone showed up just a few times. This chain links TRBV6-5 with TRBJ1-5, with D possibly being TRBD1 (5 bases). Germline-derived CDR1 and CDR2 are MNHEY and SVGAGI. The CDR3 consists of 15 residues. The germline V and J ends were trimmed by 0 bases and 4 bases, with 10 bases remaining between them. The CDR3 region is CASSYSGVTNQPQHF. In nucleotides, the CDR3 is TGTGCCAGCAGTTACTCAGGGGTAACTAATCAGCCCCAGCATTTT.

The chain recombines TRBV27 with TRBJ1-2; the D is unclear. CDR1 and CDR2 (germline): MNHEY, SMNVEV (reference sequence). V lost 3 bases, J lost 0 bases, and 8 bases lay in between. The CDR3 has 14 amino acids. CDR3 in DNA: TGTGCCAGCAGTTTGTCCCTAGCTAACTATGGCTACACCTTC. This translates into CASSLSLANYGYTF.

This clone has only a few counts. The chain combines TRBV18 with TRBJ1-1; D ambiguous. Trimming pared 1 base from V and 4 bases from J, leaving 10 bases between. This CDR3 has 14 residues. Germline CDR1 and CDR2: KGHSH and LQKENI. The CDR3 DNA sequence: TGTGCCAGCTCACCACAGGGAGGTGTCACTGAAGCTTTCTTT. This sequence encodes CASSPQGGVTEAFF.

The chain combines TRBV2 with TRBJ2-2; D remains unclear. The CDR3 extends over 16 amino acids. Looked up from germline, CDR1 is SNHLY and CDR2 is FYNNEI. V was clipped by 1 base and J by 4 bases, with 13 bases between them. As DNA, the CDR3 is TGTGCCAGCAGTGAAGATGATACATGGGGCACCGGGGAGCTGTTTTTT. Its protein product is CASSEDDTWGTGELFF.

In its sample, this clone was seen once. In DNA, the CDR3 is TGTGCCAGCAGGGACGGGGTCCACGAGCAGTACTTC. It encodes CASRDGVHEQYF. This rearrangement joins TRBV5-4 to TRBJ2-7, with D perhaps TRBD2 (5 bases). The V end was cut by 5 bases, the J end by 5 bases, with 11 bases between. The CDR3 runs to 12 residues. The germline gives CDR1 SGHNT, CDR2 YYREEE (reference sequence).

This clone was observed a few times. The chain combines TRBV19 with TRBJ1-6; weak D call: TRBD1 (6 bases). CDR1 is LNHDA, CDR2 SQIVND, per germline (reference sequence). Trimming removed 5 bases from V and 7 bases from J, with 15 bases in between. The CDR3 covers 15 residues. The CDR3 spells CASSPSGADNSPLHF. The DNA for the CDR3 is TGTGCCAGTAGTCCGTCAGGGGCCGACAATTCACCCCTCCACTTT.